Below, 8 T cell receptor beta chains from the same sample are listed, as sequenced in a study of blood T cells in healthy people across ages. It was with a sample-barcoded 5' primer and a J-beta primer mix that a second PCR of about 6 to 12 cycles was run. TCRdb called the 5' RACE reads again in MiXCR, with one record for every CDR3 protein. The data show 550,000 to 700,000 distinct CDR3 sequences, 25% to 30% seen once. The sequenced sample consisted of blood. The receptors were gathered from a woman aged 70-85 years in good health.

The DNA of the CDR3 is TGCAGTGCTGAGCCCAGCGGAGAGACCCAGTACTTC. Amino acids: CSAEPSGETQYF. J is TRBJ2-5 and V is TRBV20-1; the D gene is possibly TRBD2 (5 bases). Germline values: CDR1 DFQATT, CDR2 SNEGSKA (reference sequence). This CDR3 is built from 12 residues. V was pared by 5 bases and J by 4 bases, with 11 bases between.

This clonotype was counted between two and nine times. For the CDR3, the DNA is TGTGCCAGCAGTGAATATCCGGGGGGCTCCAAGGGAGATACGCAGTATTTT. Residues: CASSEYPGGSKGDTQYF. The chain links TRBV6-1 to TRBJ2-3, with D possibly TRBD2 on 7 matching bases. V dropped 2 bases and J dropped 5 bases, with 20 bases sitting between them. CDR1 is MNHNS, CDR2 SASEGT, per germline. This CDR3 region has 17 residues.

This clonotype has just a few counts. The chain joins TRBV7-2 to TRBJ2-5; D gene uncertain. This CDR3 is built from 15 residues. Deletions cut 3 bases from V and 4 bases from J, with 15 bases between. Germline V CDR1 and CDR2: SGHTA, FQGNSA. The DNA of the CDR3 is TGTGCCAGCAGCTTTGATCGTGGGTCCGGAGAGACCCAGTACTTC. Translated: CASSFDRGSGETQYF.

This clonotype was found many times. J is TRBJ2-5 and V is TRBV29-1, with 7 bases aligning to TRBD1. J lost 5 bases, V lost 1 base, and 13 bases had no gene match. Germline V CDR1 and CDR2: SQVTM, ANQGSEA. CDR3 length: 16 residues. The CDR3 sequence is CSVEGHTGDRVETQYF. CDR3 coding DNA: TGCAGCGTTGAAGGACACACAGGGGATAGGGTGGAGACCCAGTACTTC.

The chain carries TRBV20-1 and TRBJ2-1, with 7 bases that match TRBD1. The CDR3 is 15 amino acids. In germline, CDR1 is DFQATT, CDR2 SNEGSKA (reference sequence). Trimming at V came to 1 base and at J to 4 bases, leaving 7 bases not matched to a gene. The CDR3 DNA sequence: TGCAGTGCTAGAGGACTACAGGGGATGTACAATGAGCAGTTCTTC. Residues: CSARGLQGMYNEQFF.

The V call is TRBV21-1, the J call TRBJ2-5; the DNA was not used to check the table's D call, TRBD1. The J call could be wrong; TRBJ2-7 is a better fit for the DNA end. TRBV21-1 has pseudogene status. This CDR3 spans 12 amino acids. CDR3 protein: CYRAEDNYEQYF. CDR3 coding DNA: TGTTACCGGGCTGAGGACAACTACGAGCAGTACTTC.

The V gene is TRBV7-2, the J gene TRBJ2-7, with no clear D. In germline, CDR1 is SGHTA, CDR2 FQGNSA. V was cut by 2 bases and J by 3 bases, with 14 bases left in between. The CDR3 is 15 residues long. CDR3 coding DNA: TGTGCCAGCAGCTTAACGTCACAGTTCCACTACGAGCAGTACTTC. Encoded protein: CASSLTSQFHYEQYF.

The chain uses TRBV12-3 or TRBV12-4 and TRBJ2-1, with 11 bases fitting TRBD2. This CDR3 is built from 17 residues. Losses at the gene ends were 4 bases for V and 1 base for J; bases not matched to a gene: 6. Here the CDR3 reads CASSSTSGGLSYNEQFF. CDR3 bases: TGTGCCAGCAGTTCTACTAGCGGGGGTTTATCCTACAATGAGCAGTTCTTC.